This entry features one T cell receptor beta chain sequence. These data come from a study of blood T cell repertoires in COVID-19. About the research overall: Sample material is recorded as cDNA or gDNA derived from T cells, B-cell-depleted T cells, or PBMCs.

Germline CDR1 reads SGHRS; CDR2 reads YFSETQ. J was trimmed by 5 bases and V by 0 bases; bases with no gene match: 3. This CDR3 has 14 amino acids. Per the original data handling: By means of reference gene primer amplification, nucleated cell counts were estimated. Here immunoSEQ multiplex PCR was the method, and the copy in TCRdb shows in-frame clones only, minus some. V and J calls and clone size are as listed in that table; D and trimming were resolved from the DNA. The sample lists some 70,000 clones, around 92% occurring once. What was sequenced was peripheral blood. This clonotype originated in a human donor with active COVID-19. The donor label of this sample is uncertain. The chain combines TRBV5-1 with TRBJ1-1; 8 bases are shared with TRBD1. CDR3 sequence (DNA): TGCGCCAGCAGCTTGGAAGGACAGGGAACTGAAGCTTTCTTT. Translation gives CASSLEGQGTEAFF. Variable domain in full (rest from reference TRBV5-1 and TRBJ1-1): KAGVTQTPRYLIKTRGQQVTLSCSPISGHRSVSWYQQTPGQGLQFLFEYFSETQRNKGNFPGRFSGRQFSNSRSEMNVSTLELGDSALYLCASSLEGQGTEAFFGQGTRLTVV.